This TCR beta chain originates from a study of T cells in Graves' hyperthyroidism and ophthalmopathy. CDR1 ENHRY and CDR2 SYGVKD come from the germline V gene. The CDR3 covers 19 residues. Trimming cost V 0 bases and J 0 bases; bases outside gene matches: 9. TCR beta CDR3 region amplification was performed from RNA transcripts. A set of HTBI primers served as the primers for a first-round RT-PCR of the TCR CDR3. Using its own MiXCR run on the multiplex PCR reads, TCRdb lists one record per CDR3 protein. This sample yields a few hundred thousand distinct CDR3 sequences, of which about a sixth are seen a single time; roughly 6.6% belongs to the top ten. This clonotype was recorded a few times.

This receptor was obtained from a woman in her twenties or thirties with Graves' hyperthyroidism. This chain uses TRBV10-3 with TRBJ2-2; TRBD2 matches at 8 bases. The sample taken for sequencing was blood. CDR3 sequence reads: CAISESGIAGNPNTGELFF. DNA of the CDR3: TGTGCCATCAGTGAGTCGGGGATAGCGGGAAACCCGAACACCGGGGAGCTGTTTTTT.